Listed below are T cell receptor beta chains from one sample, sequenced in a study of CD8+CD57+ T cells in acquired aplastic anemia. TCRdb analysed the reads with MiXCR anew, one entry per CDR3 protein. Among approximately 150,000 distinct CDR3 sequences, around 48% were seen once, and the ten largest hold roughly 1.2%. The sequenced material came from sorted CD4+, CD8+, or CD8+CD57+ T cells (not recorded which) from PBMCs. These receptors all stem from a human donor with aplastic anemia. Each CDR3 is given with its conserved first and last residue. A D gene is named only where the DNA matches it firmly. Not every row has a clone size; where given, it reads once, few, many or a size class.

d_call	clone_size	j_call	v_call	cdr3_aa	cdr3_nt
NA	NA	TRBJ1-2	TRBV10-2	CASSETVAGSSYGYTF	TGCGCCAGCAGTGAGACTGTGGCAGGGTCAAGCTATGGCTACACCTTC
NA	NA	TRBJ1-1	TRBV7-9	CASSTEGVGTEAFF	TGTGCCAGCAGCACAGAAGGGGTCGGCACTGAAGCTTTCTTT
NA	many	TRBJ2-3	TRBV20-1	CSARADFTSSADTQYF	TGCAGTGCTAGAGCCGACTTCACTAGTTCCGCAGATACGCAGTATTTT
NA	many	TRBJ1-2	TRBV12-3/TRBV12-4	CASSLSGKGYTF	TGTGCCAGCAGTTTAAGCGGGAAGGGCTACACCTTC
NA	NA	TRBJ2-1	TRBV7-9	CASSPRDYNEQFF	TGTGCCAGCAGCCCCCGGGACTACAATGAGCAGTTCTTC
TRBD1	many	TRBJ2-2	TRBV7-8	CASSPDRDRANTGELFF	TGTGCCAGCAGCCCAGACCGGGACAGGGCGAACACCGGGGAGCTGTTTTTT
NA	many	TRBJ2-7	TRBV6-1	CASSEGRTYEQYF	TGTGCCAGCAGTGAGGGCAGGACCTACGAGCAGTACTTC
NA	many	TRBJ2-7	TRBV11-2	CASSLYRGPSTSYEQYF	TGTGCCAGCAGCCTATATCGGGGCCCCAGCACTTCCTACGAGCAGTACTTC
NA	few	TRBJ2-7	TRBV29-1	CSGSTGSYEQYF	TGCAGCGGTAGCACAGGGTCCTACGAGCAGTACTTC
TRBD1	many	TRBJ2-7	TRBV6-5	CASSYSFPGTAYEQYF	TGTGCCAGCAGTTATTCTTTTCCCGGGACAGCCTACGAGCAGTACTTC
NA	NA	TRBJ2-5	TRBV12-3/TRBV12-4	CASSPVGSGQETQYF	TGTGCCAGCAGCCCTGTCGGATCGGGACAAGAGACCCAGTACTTC
TRBD1	few	TRBJ1-1	TRBV20-1	CSARDRGQGRTEAFF	TGCAGTGCTAGGGACAGGGGCCAAGGGAGGACTGAAGCTTTCTTT
NA	many	TRBJ2-7	TRBV2	CASSLGLHYEQYF	TGTGCCAGCAGTTTAGGACTCCACTACGAGCAGTACTTC
NA	NA	TRBJ1-5	TRBV29-1	CSVEGGDNQPQHF	TGCAGCGTTGAAGGCGGGGACAATCAGCCCCAGCATTTT
TRBD1	NA	TRBJ1-3	TRBV5-8	CASSARQGGTIHF	TGTGCCAGCAGCGCAAGACAGGGTGGCACCATACATTTT
TRBD1	NA	TRBJ2-5	TRBV7-2	CASSPQGAETQYF	TGTGCCAGCAGCCCCCAGGGGGCAGAGACCCAGTACTTC
NA	NA	TRBJ2-5	TRBV12-3/TRBV12-4	CASKPGDQETQYF	TGTGCCAGCAAACCCGGCGACCAAGAGACCCAGTACTTC
NA	NA	TRBJ2-1	TRBV2	CASSAYSERFF	TGTGCCAGCAGTGCATACAGTGAGCGGTTCTTC
NA	NA	TRBJ2-7	TRBV29-1	CSVESGMGGYEQYF	TGCAGCGTTGAATCGGGGATGGGGGGCTACGAGCAGTACTTC
NA	NA	TRBJ1-1	TRBV20-1	CSASTGGLNTEAFF	TGCAGTGCTAGTACGGGGGGCCTGAACACTGAAGCTTTCTTT
TRBD1	many	TRBJ2-5	TRBV19	CASSNTGGFQETQYF	TGTGCCAGTAGTAACACAGGGGGATTCCAAGAGACCCAGTACTTC
NA	NA	TRBJ1-2	TRBV5-5	CASSLAGRREGYTF	TGTGCCAGCAGCTTGGCGGGTAGGAGGGAGGGCTACACCTTC
TRBD2	NA	TRBJ2-1	TRBV9	CASSARGTSGGKQFF	TGTGCCAGCAGCGCCAGAGGGACTAGCGGGGGGAAGCAGTTCTTC
TRBD1	many	TRBJ2-5	TRBV9	CASSAGTGGETQYF	TGTGCCAGCAGCGCAGGGACAGGGGGAGAGACCCAGTACTTC
NA	NA	TRBJ1-1	TRBV10-3	CAISLTGTNTEAFF	TGTGCCATCAGCCTTACAGGGACGAACACTGAAGCTTTCTTT
NA	few	TRBJ2-5	TRBV28	CASRGGPQGTQYF	TGTGCCAGCCGGGGCGGGCCCCAGGGGACCCAGTACTTC
TRBD1	NA	TRBJ2-6	TRBV4-1	CASSPDRGGANVLTF	TGCGCCAGCAGCCCAGACAGGGGTGGGGCCAACGTCCTGACTTTC
TRBD1	NA	TRBJ2-1	TRBV2	CASLWTGETYEQFF	TGTGCCAGCCTATGGACAGGGGAAACATATGAGCAGTTCTTC
NA	NA	TRBJ1-1	TRBV20-1	CSAPVGRGGSTEAFF	TGCAGTGCCCCGGTGGGACGTGGGGGGAGCACTGAAGCTTTCTTT
TRBD1	NA	TRBJ2-7	TRBV2	CASSEEGTGRYEQYF	TGTGCCAGCAGTGAAGAGGGGACAGGGAGATACGAGCAGTACTTC
NA	NA	TRBJ2-7	TRBV20-1	CSARGQDYEQYF	TGCAGTGCTAGAGGCCAAGACTACGAGCAGTACTTC
TRBD1	many	TRBJ1-5	TRBV12-3/TRBV12-4	CASRPSTGGSGNQPQHF	TGTGCCAGCAGGCCTTCTACAGGGGGCTCGGGCAATCAGCCCCAGCATTTT
NA	NA	TRBJ1-1	TRBV29-1	CSVDPQGKDTEAFF	TGCAGCGTTGATCCCCAGGGGAAGGACACTGAAGCTTTCTTT
NA	many	TRBJ2-3	TRBV20-1	CSARDPPDTQYF	TGCAGTGCTAGAGATCCCCCAGATACGCAGTATTTT
NA	NA	TRBJ1-2	TRBV2	CASSDWGGVGYTF	TGTGCCAGCAGTGATTGGGGGGGCGTTGGCTACACCTTC
TRBD2	NA	TRBJ2-3	TRBV10-3	CASSRPLAGGPGDTQYF	TGTGCCAGCAGTCGACCGTTAGCGGGAGGGCCGGGGGATACGCAGTATTTT
NA	NA	TRBJ2-5	TRBV11-3	CASSPDGEETQYF	TGTGCCAGCAGCCCAGACGGGGAAGAGACCCAGTACTTC
NA	NA	TRBJ2-1	TRBV10-3	CAINKGGYNEQFF	TGTGCCATTAATAAAGGGGGCTACAATGAGCAGTTCTTC
NA	many	TRBJ1-5	TRBV19	CASSILSAGDQPQHF	TGTGCCAGTAGTATTCTGAGTGCCGGGGATCAGCCCCAGCATTTT
NA	once	TRBJ2-7	TRBV10-1	CASSESRVRHHEQYF	TGCGCCAGCAGTGAGTCGAGGGTGCGGCACCACGAGCAGTACTTC
NA	few	TRBJ1-6	TRBV9	CASSGTVDNSPLHF	TGTGCCAGCAGCGGGACAGTCGATAATTCGCCCCTCCACTTT
NA	NA	TRBJ1-5	TRBV10-2	CASSGTSDQPQHF	TGCGCCAGCAGTGGGACCTCCGATCAGCCTCAGCATTTT
NA	few	TRBJ1-5	TRBV10-3	CAIRDISNQPQHF	TGTGCCATCAGGGACATCTCCAATCAGCCCCAGCATTTT
TRBD1	NA	TRBJ2-7	TRBV20-1	CSARETGGDEQYF	TGCAGTGCTAGAGAAACAGGGGGCGACGAGCAGTACTTC
NA	once	TRBJ2-1	TRBV18	CASSPQGSSSYNEQFF	TGTGCCAGCTCACCGCAGGGTTCCAGCTCCTACAATGAGCAGTTCTTC
NA	few	TRBJ1-6	TRBV2	CASSHRDSPLHF	TGTGCCAGCAGTCACCGGGACTCACCCCTCCACTTT
NA	NA	TRBJ1-1	TRBV24-1	CATIVTPMNTEAFF	TGTGCCACCATAGTGACACCCATGAACACTGAAGCTTTCTTT